This T cell receptor (beta chain) was obtained from a study of PD-1 blockade in classical Hodgkin lymphoma. Study results and limitations: When set against healthy donors, newly diagnosed patients were reported to show lower baseline TCR diversity. Why repertoires differed is undefined; disease activity or prior therapy possibly contributed.

This CDR3 is built from 14 residues. CDR1 is LNHDA and CDR2 is SQIVND in the germline V gene (reference sequence). The junction had 4 bases not matched to a gene; V was cut back by 1 base and J by 5 bases. The repertoire was sequenced with immunoSEQ multiplex PCR; TCRdb's copy has only in-frame clones and lacks some. This sample carries roughly 77,000 clones, over 90% of them seen once, and the ten largest clones take over 2.5%. As for time point: newly diagnosed, previously untreated cHL patient sample. In the case of this clone: Its antigen is unknown.

This chain links TRBV19 with TRBJ2-5, with TRBD2 matching 7 bases. Sequencing used peripheral blood mononuclear cells (PBMCs). The sequence was obtained from a human donor with classical Hodgkin lymphoma. The CDR3 nucleotides read TGTGCCAGTAGTATAGCGGGGGGTGAGGAGACCCAGTACTTC. It encodes CASSIAGGEETQYF.